The next 24 T cell receptor beta chains were all read from a single sample in a study of graft-versus-host responses after intestinal transplantation. Clones were read by immunoSEQ multiplex PCR, and TCRdb kept only the in-frame ones, dropping some. Of several thousand clones listed, roughly 25% were seen once; the top ten hold roughly 3.5%. The sample in question was alloreactive CD4+ T cells from a mixed lymphocyte reaction culture, obtained before transplantation. The subset: CFSE-low proliferating T cells sorted from approximately 6-day pre-transplant mixed lymphocyte reaction (GvH or HvG direction). The receptors derive from a human patient who was an organ donor for intestinal transplantation.

The CDR3 DNA sequence: TGTGCCAGTTGGGACAGGGGGCAGGGTCAGCCCCAGCATTTT. This encodes CASWDRGQGQPQHF. The rearrangement links TRBV19 to TRBJ1-5, with TRBD1 matching over 12 bases. In germline, CDR1 is LNHDA, CDR2 SQIVND (reference sequence). J lost 6 bases, V lost 8 bases, and 5 bases had no gene match. CDR3 length: 14 amino acids.

The J gene is TRBJ2-3, the V gene TRBV30; 8 bases fit TRBD1. J was trimmed by 3 bases and V by 8 bases; bases with no gene match: 7. Germline CDR1 reads GTSNPN; CDR2 reads SVGIG (reference sequence). The CDR3 runs to 13 residues. This CDR3 reads CAGQGGGTDTQYF. For the CDR3, the DNA is TGTGCCGGACAGGGAGGTGGGACAGATACGCAGTATTTT.

The V and J genes are TRBV6-5 and TRBJ2-7, with TRBD2 matching 8 bases. CDR3 length: 14 residues. With 2 bases clipped from V and 3 bases from J, the junction kept 3 bases outside the gene matches. CDR1 is MNHEY and CDR2 is SVGAGI in the germline V gene. CDR3 sequence (DNA): TGTGCCAGCAGTTACGGCGGGGGGTTCTACGAGCAGTACTTC. Its protein product is CASSYGGGFYEQYF.

The rearrangement links TRBV5-6 to TRBJ2-3; 15 bases are a match to TRBD2. With 3 bases clipped from V and 5 bases from J, the junction kept 4 bases outside the gene matches. This CDR3 is 16 amino acids long. Germline CDR1 and CDR2: SGHDT and YYEEEE. The CDR3 protein is CASSSGLAGGRDTQYF. The CDR3, as DNA: TGTGCCAGCAGCTCGGGACTAGCGGGGGGTAGAGATACGCAGTATTTT.

This chain uses TRBV5-8 with TRBJ1-3; TRBD1 might be the D (5 bases). This CDR3 has 18 residues. V lost 0 bases to trimming and J lost 0 bases, with 16 bases between them. The germline V gene has CDR1 SGHTS and CDR2 YDEGEE. The CDR3 protein is CASSLALWGYSSGNTIYF. For the CDR3, the DNA is TGTGCCAGCAGCTTGGCTCTTTGGGGCTACAGCTCTGGAAACACCATATATTTT.

The chain recombines TRBV6-5 with TRBJ1-5; 9 bases align to TRBD1. This CDR3 is built from 13 residues. The germline gives CDR1 MNHEY, CDR2 SVGAGI. The V and J ends lost 6 bases and 11 bases, in that order; junction bases with no gene match: 8. Here the CDR3 reads CASSSTGGRTQHF. CDR3 DNA sequence: TGTGCCAGCAGCTCTACAGGGGGCAGGACCCAGCATTTT.

This sequence joins TRBV11-1 and TRBJ2-7, with 9 bases identical to TRBD2. The germline V gene has CDR1 SGHAT and CDR2 FQDESV (reference sequence). The CDR3 consists of 16 residues. The trim removed 4 bases at V and 0 bases at J, leaving 7 bases unmatched. CDR3 in amino acids: CASSSQSGGSSYEQYF. DNA for the CDR3: TGTGCCAGCAGCTCACAAAGCGGGGGGAGCTCCTACGAGCAGTACTTC.

CDR3 nucleotide sequence: TGTGCCAGCAGCTCATACTCAGCGGGGCAAGAGACCCAGTACTTC. Amino acids: CASSSYSAGQETQYF. V is TRBV11-3 and J is TRBJ2-5, with TRBD2 matching 7 bases. CDR3 size: 15 residues. V shed 4 bases and J 2 bases; nucleotides not matched to a gene: 7. Germline lookup yields CDR1 SGHNT and CDR2 YENEEA.

This chain connects TRBV4-2 to TRBJ1-2, with TRBD1 matching over 9 bases. Germline lookup yields CDR1 LGHNA and CDR2 YNFKEQ. The CDR3 consists of 16 residues. V lost 2 bases, J lost 5 bases, and 9 bases stayed unmatched. CDR3 nucleotides: TGTGCCAGCAGCCAATCCCCCCCCGGGACAGGGTATGGCTACACCTTC. It translates to CASSQSPPGTGYGYTF.

This clone was observed a handful of times. The gene calls are TRBV6-6 and TRBJ2-7, with D possibly TRBD1 on 6 matching bases. With 2 bases removed from V and 7 bases from J, the gap between germline ends came to 15 bases. The germline gives CDR1 MNHNY, CDR2 SVGAGI (reference sequence). The length of the CDR3 is 14 residues. The chain's CDR3 is CASSYGTGMGEQYF. In nucleotides, the CDR3 is TGTGCCAGCAGTTACGGTACAGGGATGGGGGAGCAGTACTTC.

The rearrangement joins TRBV9 to TRBJ1-1, with no clear D. V shed 0 bases and J shed 0 bases, with 9 bases lying between them. The V gene's germline CDR1 is SGDLS and CDR2 YYNGEE. CDR3 size: 15 residues. Written as DNA, the CDR3 is TGTGCCAGCAGCGTAGTCGGAGCCTTGAACACTGAAGCTTTCTTT. Translating it yields CASSVVGALNTEAFF.

This clone was observed a handful of times. J is TRBJ1-2 and V is TRBV29-1; D gene ambiguous. This CDR3 is built from 13 residues. The germline gives CDR1 SQVTM, CDR2 ANQGSEA. Trimming cost V 1 base and J 1 base, with 7 bases left between them. The CDR3 DNA follows: TGCAGCGTTGAAGCGGTCCTTAACTATGGCTACACCTTC. It is translated as CSVEAVLNYGYTF.

Sample share makes this clone medium-sized. V gene TRBV4-1 combines with J gene TRBJ1-2, with D possibly being TRBD1 (5 bases). With 1 base removed from V and 5 bases from J, the gap between germline ends came to 14 bases. Germline V lookup: CDR1 MGHRA, CDR2 YSYEKL. The CDR3 runs to 15 residues. The CDR3 DNA is TGCGCCAGCAGCCAAGGGCAGGGCAACGGGTATGGCTACACCTTC. It codes for CASSQGQGNGYGYTF.

This clone was picked up one time. The chain employs TRBV19 and TRBJ2-7, with D possibly matching TRBD2 (6 bases). The CDR3 has 17 residues. Germline assignment: CDR1 LNHDA and CDR2 SQIVND (reference sequence). V shed 1 base and J shed 2 bases, with 18 bases lying between them. This chain's CDR3 is CASSIVAMHGGAYEQYF. CDR3 nucleotides: TGTGCCAGTAGTATAGTTGCGATGCACGGGGGTGCCTACGAGCAGTACTTC.

The chain uses TRBV18 and TRBJ2-1; 9 nucleotides match TRBD2. The CDR3 loop spans 15 amino acids. The V gene end was trimmed by 3 bases and the J gene end by 5 bases; junction bases not matched to a gene: 5. Germline lookup yields CDR1 KGHSH and CDR2 LQKENI. In DNA form, the CDR3 reads TGTGCCAGCTCACCTCGTAGCGGGAGAAACAATGAGCAGTTCTTC. This encodes CASSPRSGRNNEQFF.

CDR3 coding DNA: TGTGCCAGTAGTCTTTCGGGGAGTACCGGGGAGCTGTTTTTT. It specifies CASSLSGSTGELFF. V and J are TRBV19 and TRBJ2-2, with D perhaps matching TRBD2 (5 bases). Germline V gene sequence: CDR1 LNHDA, CDR2 SQIVND (reference sequence). V was cut by 5 bases and J by 5 bases, with 12 bases left in between. The CDR3 is 14 residues long. Using reference TRBV19 and TRBJ2-2 for the parts outside the CDR3, the full variable domain is DGGITQSPKYLFRKEGQNVTLSCEQNLNHDAMYWYRQDPGQGLRLIYYSQIVNDFQKGDIAEGYSVSREKKESFPLTVTSAQKNPTAFYLCASSLSGSTGELFFGEGSRLTVL.

The chain recombines TRBV5-1 with TRBJ2-1, with TRBD1 as a possible D gene (8 bases). V was trimmed by 4 bases and J by 7 bases, leaving 24 bases between them. CDR1 SGHRS and CDR2 YFSETQ come from the germline V gene. The CDR3 is made up of 17 amino acids. The CDR3 sequence is CASSVRFDRGGSNEQFF. The CDR3 DNA sequence: TGCGCCAGCAGCGTGAGGTTTGACAGGGGAGGGAGTAATGAGCAGTTCTTC.

By proportion, this clone is medium-sized. The chain recombines TRBV5-1 with TRBJ1-2; D is possibly TRBD1 (5 bases). CDR3 length: 15 residues. CDR1 and CDR2 (germline): SGHRS, YFSETQ. The ends were cut back, 1 base at V and 6 bases at J, with 16 bases in the middle. CDR3 protein: CASSLLGAERNGYTF. The DNA for the CDR3 is TGCGCCAGCAGCTTGTTAGGGGCGGAACGCAATGGCTACACCTTC.

This clone ranks as medium-sized. The CDR3 loop reads CSARQVGAPGNTIYF. The CDR3, as DNA: TGCAGCGCCCGTCAGGTGGGGGCCCCTGGAAACACCATATATTTT. The rearrangement joins TRBV29-1 to TRBJ1-3; perhaps TRBD1 as D (6 bases). This CDR3 region has 15 residues. V shed 7 bases and J shed 2 bases, with 18 bases lying between them. Germline V gene lookup returns CDR1 SQVTM and CDR2 ANQGSEA.

This clone is deemed medium-sized. The chain recombines TRBV7-9 with TRBJ2-3; perhaps TRBD2 as D (6 bases). V was trimmed by 5 bases and J by 1 base, leaving 16 bases between them. The CDR3 contains 16 residues. CDR1 is SEHNR and CDR2 is FQNEAQ in the germline V gene (reference sequence). The CDR3 DNA reads as TGTGCCAGCAGCCTACGACCGACGGGGGGCACAGATACGCAGTATTTT. Amino acids: CASSLRPTGGTDTQYF.

This chain links TRBV7-3 with TRBJ1-6; D remains ambiguous. Germline CDR1 and CDR2: SGHTA and FQGTGA. The V end was cut by 2 bases, the J end by 6 bases, with 17 bases between. The CDR3 runs 17 residues. This CDR3 reads CASSLDSLVAPNSPLHF. In DNA, the CDR3 is TGTGCCAGCAGCTTAGATTCCCTCGTGGCACCTAATTCACCCCTCCACTTT. Full variable domain (missing parts from reference TRBV7-3 and TRBJ1-6): GAGVSQTPSNKVTEKGKYVELRCDPISGHTALYWYRQSLGQGPEFLIYFQGTGAADDSGLPNDRFFAVRPEGSVSTLKIQRTERGDSAVYLCASSLDSLVAPNSPLHFGNGTRLTVT.

V is TRBV29-1 and J is TRBJ1-1, with D tentatively TRBD1 (5 bases). The CDR3 sequence is 11 residues long. V lost 1 base to trimming and J lost 6 bases, with 6 bases between them. From germline, CDR1 is SQVTM and CDR2 ANQGSEA. CDR3 coding DNA: TGCAGCGTTGAAGGGGGCTCTGAAGCTTTCTTT. This codes for CSVEGGSEAFF.

The rearrangement joins TRBV5-1 to TRBJ1-1; a possible D gene is TRBD1 (6 bases). The CDR3 consists of 14 residues. Germline V lookup: CDR1 SGHRS, CDR2 YFSETQ. V was shortened by 0 bases and J by 6 bases, with 12 bases between the two germline ends. CDR3 region: CASSLVGGAPEAFF. The CDR3 region has the DNA TGCGCCAGCAGCTTGGTTGGGGGGGCACCTGAAGCTTTCTTT.

This clone is medium-sized within its sample. J is TRBJ2-7 and V is TRBV18; 8 nucleotides align to TRBD2. V trimming: 11 bases; J trimming: 3 bases; junction bases outside the gene matches: 9. CDR3 length: 13 residues. Germline V gene lookup returns CDR1 KGHSH and CDR2 LQKENI. The CDR3 region has the DNA TGTGCCGGGAGGAGCGGGGGCGACTACGAGCAGTACTTC. Protein sequence: CAGRSGGDYEQYF. The entire variable domain, with the rest obtained from reference TRBV18 and TRBJ2-7, is as follows: NAGVMQNPRHLVRRRGQEARLRCSPMKGHSHVYWYRQLPEEGLKFMVYLQKENIIDESGMPKERFSAEFPKEGPSILRIQQVVRGDSAAYFCAGRSGGDYEQYFGPGTRLTVT.